This T cell receptor beta chain was retrieved from a study of brain metastases from non-small cell lung cancer. Assay: immunoSEQ multiplex PCR; the TCRdb copy retains only in-frame clones and omits some. The sample shows about 2,000 clones, around four fifths of them seen only once. The CDR3 has 13 residues. CDR1 GTSNPN and CDR2 SVGIG come from the germline V gene (reference sequence). Trimming pared 0 bases from V and 4 bases from J, leaving 7 bases between. Broader study findings: T-cell infiltration was lower in brain metastases than primaries (P < 0.001).

Worth noting for this clone: Its antigen is as yet unknown.

Sequencing was carried out using primary lung tumor tissue. This TCR came from a donor older than 35 with non-small cell lung cancer. The gene calls are TRBV30 and TRBJ1-5; D is uncertain. The DNA of the CDR3 is TGTGCCTGGAGTGTAGACATAAATCAGCCCCAGCATTTT. Protein: CAWSVDINQPQHF.